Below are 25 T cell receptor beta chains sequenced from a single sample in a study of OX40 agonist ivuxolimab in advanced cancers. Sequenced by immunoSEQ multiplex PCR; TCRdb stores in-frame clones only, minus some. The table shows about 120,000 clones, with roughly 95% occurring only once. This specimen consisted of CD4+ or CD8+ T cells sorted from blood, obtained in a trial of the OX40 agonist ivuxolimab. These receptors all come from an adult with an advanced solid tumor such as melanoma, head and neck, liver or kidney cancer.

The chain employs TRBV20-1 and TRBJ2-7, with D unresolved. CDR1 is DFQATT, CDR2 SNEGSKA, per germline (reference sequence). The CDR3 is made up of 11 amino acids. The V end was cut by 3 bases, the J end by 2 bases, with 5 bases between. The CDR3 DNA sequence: TGCAGTGCTAGGGGGACCTACGAGCAGTACTTC. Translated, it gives CSARGTYEQYF.

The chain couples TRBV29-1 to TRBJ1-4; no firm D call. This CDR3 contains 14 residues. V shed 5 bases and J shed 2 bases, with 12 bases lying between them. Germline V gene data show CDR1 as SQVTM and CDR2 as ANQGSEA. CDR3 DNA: TGCAGCGTTCCCCTGGAGCCCACTAATGAAAAACTGTTTTTT. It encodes CSVPLEPTNEKLFF.

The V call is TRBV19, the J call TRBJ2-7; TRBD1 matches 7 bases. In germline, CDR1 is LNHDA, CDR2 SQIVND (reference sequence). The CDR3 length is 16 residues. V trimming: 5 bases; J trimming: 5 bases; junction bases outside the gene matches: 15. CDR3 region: CASSAIPGQRGDEQYF. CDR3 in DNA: TGTGCCAGTAGTGCCATCCCGGGACAGAGAGGGGACGAGCAGTACTTC.

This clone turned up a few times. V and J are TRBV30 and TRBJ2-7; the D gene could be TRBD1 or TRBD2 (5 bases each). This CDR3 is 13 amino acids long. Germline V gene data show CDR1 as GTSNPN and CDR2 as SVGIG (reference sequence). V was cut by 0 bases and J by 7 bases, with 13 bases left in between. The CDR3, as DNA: TGTGCCTGGAGTGTCGCGAGGGGTGGAGAGCAGTACTTC. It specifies CAWSVARGGEQYF.

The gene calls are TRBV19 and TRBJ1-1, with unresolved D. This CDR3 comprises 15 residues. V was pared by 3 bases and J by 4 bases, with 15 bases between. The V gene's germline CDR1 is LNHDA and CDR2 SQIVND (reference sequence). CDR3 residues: CASSMLRIGVTEAFF. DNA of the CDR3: TGTGCCAGTAGTATGTTACGGATCGGTGTCACTGAAGCTTTCTTT.

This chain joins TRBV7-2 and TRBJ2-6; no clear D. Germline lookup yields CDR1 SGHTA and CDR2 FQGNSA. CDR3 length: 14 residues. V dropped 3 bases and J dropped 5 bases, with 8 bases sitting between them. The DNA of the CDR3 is TGTGCCAGCAGCTTGGGGTCCTGGGCCAACGTCCTGACTTTC. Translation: CASSLGSWANVLTF.

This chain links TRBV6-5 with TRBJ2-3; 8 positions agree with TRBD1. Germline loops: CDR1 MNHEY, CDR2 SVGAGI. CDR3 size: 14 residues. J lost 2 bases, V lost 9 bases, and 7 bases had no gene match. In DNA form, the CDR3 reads TGTGCCAGTCCCACGACAGGGGTCACAGATACGCAGTATTTT. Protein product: CASPTTGVTDTQYF.

As DNA, the CDR3 is TGTGCCAGCAGTTACTCTGGAAAAGCCCTTTACTATGGCTACACCTTC. As protein: CASSYSGKALYYGYTF. The gene calls are TRBV6-5 and TRBJ1-2, with D unresolved. The V gene lost 0 bases and the J gene lost 3 bases, with 14 bases spanning the gap. The germline V gene has CDR1 MNHEY and CDR2 SVGAGI. The CDR3 is made up of 16 amino acids.

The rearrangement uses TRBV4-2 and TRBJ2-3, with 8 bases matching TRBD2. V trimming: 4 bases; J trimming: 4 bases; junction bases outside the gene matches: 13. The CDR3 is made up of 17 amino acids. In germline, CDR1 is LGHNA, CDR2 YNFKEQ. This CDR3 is CASSRTGTGGPADTQYF. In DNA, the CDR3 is TGTGCCAGCAGCCGAACCGGCACGGGGGGGCCCGCAGATACGCAGTATTTT.

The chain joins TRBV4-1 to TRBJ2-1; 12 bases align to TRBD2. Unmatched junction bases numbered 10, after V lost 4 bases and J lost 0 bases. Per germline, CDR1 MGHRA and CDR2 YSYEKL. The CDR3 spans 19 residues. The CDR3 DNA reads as TGCGCCAGCAGCCCGCTGGGACTAGCGGGTCCTAGCTCCTACAATGAGCAGTTCTTC. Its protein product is CASSPLGLAGPSSYNEQFF.

The CDR3 loop reads CASSLSLAAYNEQFF. The CDR3, as DNA: TGCGCCAGCAGCTTGTCGCTAGCCGCATACAATGAGCAGTTCTTC. V is TRBV5-1 and J is TRBJ2-1, with a possible D match to TRBD2 (5 bases). The CDR3 has 15 residues. V was shortened by 1 base and J by 4 bases, with 12 bases between the two germline ends. Germline CDR1 is SGHRS and CDR2 is YFSETQ.

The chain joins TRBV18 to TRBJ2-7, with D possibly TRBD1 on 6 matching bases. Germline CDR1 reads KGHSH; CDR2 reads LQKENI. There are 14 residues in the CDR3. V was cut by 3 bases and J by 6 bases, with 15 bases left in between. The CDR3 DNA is TGTGCCAGCTCACCTGGGGTTACAGGGCTCGAGCAGTACTTC. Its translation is CASSPGVTGLEQYF.

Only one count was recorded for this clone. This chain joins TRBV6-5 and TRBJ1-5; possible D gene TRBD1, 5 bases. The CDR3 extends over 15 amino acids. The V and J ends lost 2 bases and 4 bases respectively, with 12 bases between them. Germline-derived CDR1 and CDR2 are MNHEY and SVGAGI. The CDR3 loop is CASSYGTGGNQPQHF. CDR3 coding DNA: TGTGCCAGCAGTTACGGAACAGGAGGTAATCAGCCCCAGCATTTT.

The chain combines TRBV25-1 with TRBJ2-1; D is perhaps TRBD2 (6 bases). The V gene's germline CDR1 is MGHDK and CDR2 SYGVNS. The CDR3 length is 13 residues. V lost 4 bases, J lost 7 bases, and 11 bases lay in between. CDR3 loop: CASSVGGVNEQFF. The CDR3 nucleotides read TGTGCCAGCAGTGTCGGGGGAGTTAATGAGCAGTTCTTC.

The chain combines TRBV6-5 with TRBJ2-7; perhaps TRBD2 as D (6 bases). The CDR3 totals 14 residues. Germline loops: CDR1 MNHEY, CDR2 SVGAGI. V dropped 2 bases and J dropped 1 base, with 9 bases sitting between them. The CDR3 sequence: CASSYLSGSYEQYF. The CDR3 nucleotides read TGTGCCAGCAGTTACCTCAGCGGGTCCTACGAGCAGTACTTC.

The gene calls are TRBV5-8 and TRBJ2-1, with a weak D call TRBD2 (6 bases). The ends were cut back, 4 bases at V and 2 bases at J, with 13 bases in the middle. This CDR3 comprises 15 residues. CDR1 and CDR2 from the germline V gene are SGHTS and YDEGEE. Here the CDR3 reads CASSPFGTAYNEQFF. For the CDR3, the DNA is TGTGCCAGCAGCCCTTTCGGGACTGCCTACAATGAGCAGTTCTTC.

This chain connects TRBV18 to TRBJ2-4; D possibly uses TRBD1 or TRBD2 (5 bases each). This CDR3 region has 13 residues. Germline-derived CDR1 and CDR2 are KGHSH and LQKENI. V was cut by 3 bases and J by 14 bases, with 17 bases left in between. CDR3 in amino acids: CASSPGTQEGEYF. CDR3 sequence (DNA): TGTGCCAGCTCACCGGGGACGCAAGAAGGAGAGTACTTC.

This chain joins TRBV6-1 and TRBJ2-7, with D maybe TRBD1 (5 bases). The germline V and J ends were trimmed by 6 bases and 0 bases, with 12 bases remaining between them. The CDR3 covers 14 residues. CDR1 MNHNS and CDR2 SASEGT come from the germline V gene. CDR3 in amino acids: CASRFSQGSYEQYF. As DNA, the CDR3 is TGTGCCAGCAGGTTTTCTCAGGGCTCCTACGAGCAGTACTTC.

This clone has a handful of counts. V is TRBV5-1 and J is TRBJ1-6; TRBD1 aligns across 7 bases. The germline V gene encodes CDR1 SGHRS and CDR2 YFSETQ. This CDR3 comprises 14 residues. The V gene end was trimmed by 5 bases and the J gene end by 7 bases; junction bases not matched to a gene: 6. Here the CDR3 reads CASSREGANSPLHF. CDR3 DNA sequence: TGCGCCAGCAGTCGTGAGGGGGCCAATTCACCCCTCCACTTT.

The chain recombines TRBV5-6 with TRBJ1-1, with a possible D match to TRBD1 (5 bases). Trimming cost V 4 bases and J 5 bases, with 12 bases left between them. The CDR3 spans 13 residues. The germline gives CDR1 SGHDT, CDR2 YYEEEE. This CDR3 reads CASSNQGWTEAFF. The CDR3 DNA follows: TGTGCCAGCAGCAATCAGGGATGGACTGAAGCTTTCTTT.

CDR3 sequence reads: CATSRDGSGDTQYF. The CDR3 DNA reads TGTGCCACCAGCAGAGATGGTAGCGGAGATACGCAGTATTTT. The chain recombines TRBV15 with TRBJ2-3; the D gene is possibly TRBD2 (6 bases). V lost 0 bases to trimming and J lost 5 bases, with 9 bases between them. Per germline, CDR1 LNHNV and CDR2 YYDKDF (reference sequence). The CDR3 runs 14 residues.

The CDR3 sequence: CASRLTSDYGYTF. The CDR3, as DNA: TGTGCCAGCAGGTTAACATCAGACTATGGCTACACCTTC. This chain connects TRBV28 to TRBJ1-2; no clear D. The CDR3 extends over 13 amino acids. Germline values: CDR1 MDHEN, CDR2 SYDVKM. Between the trimmed V and J ends, which lost 6 bases and 3 bases, there was a span of 11 bases.

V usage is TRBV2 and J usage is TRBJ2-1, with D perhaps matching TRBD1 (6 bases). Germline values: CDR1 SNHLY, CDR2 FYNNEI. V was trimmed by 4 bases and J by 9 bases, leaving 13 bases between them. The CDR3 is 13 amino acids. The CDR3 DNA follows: TGTGCCAGCAGTGCCGGTTGGGGGCCTGAGCAGTTCTTC. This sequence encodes CASSAGWGPEQFF.

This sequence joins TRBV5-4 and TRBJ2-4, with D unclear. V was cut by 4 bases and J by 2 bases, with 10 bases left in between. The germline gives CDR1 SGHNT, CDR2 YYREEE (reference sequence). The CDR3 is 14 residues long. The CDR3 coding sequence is TGTGCCAGCAGCCCGGCCGAAACCAAAAACATTCAGTACTTC. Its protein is CASSPAETKNIQYF. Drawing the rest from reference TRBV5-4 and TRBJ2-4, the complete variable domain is ETGVTQSPTHLIKTRGQQVTLRCSSQSGHNTVSWYQQALGQGPQFIFQYYREEENGRGNFPPRFSGLQFPNYSSELNVNALELDDSALYLCASSPAETKNIQYFGAGTRLSVL.

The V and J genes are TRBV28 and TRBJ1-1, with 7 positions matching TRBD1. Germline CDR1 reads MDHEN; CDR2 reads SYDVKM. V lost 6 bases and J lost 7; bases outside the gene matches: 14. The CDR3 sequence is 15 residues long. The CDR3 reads CASRPDLTGWGEAFF. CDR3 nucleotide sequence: TGTGCCAGCAGGCCGGACTTGACAGGGTGGGGTGAAGCTTTCTTT.